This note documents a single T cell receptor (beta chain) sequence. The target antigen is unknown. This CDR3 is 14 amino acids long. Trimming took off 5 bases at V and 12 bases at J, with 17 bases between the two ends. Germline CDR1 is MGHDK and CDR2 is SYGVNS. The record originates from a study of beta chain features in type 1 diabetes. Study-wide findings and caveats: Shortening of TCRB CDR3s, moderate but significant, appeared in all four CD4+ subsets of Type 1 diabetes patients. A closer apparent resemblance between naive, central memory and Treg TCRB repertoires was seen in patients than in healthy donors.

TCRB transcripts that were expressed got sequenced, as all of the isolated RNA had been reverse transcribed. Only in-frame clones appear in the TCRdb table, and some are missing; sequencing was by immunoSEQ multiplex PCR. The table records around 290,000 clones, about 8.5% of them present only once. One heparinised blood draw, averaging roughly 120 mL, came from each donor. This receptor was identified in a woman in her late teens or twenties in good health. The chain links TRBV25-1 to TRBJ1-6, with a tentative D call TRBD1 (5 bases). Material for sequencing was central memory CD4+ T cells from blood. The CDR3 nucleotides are TGTGCCAGCAGTCGCCCCGGGGCTTCAAGACCCCTCCACTTT. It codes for CASSRPGASRPLHF.